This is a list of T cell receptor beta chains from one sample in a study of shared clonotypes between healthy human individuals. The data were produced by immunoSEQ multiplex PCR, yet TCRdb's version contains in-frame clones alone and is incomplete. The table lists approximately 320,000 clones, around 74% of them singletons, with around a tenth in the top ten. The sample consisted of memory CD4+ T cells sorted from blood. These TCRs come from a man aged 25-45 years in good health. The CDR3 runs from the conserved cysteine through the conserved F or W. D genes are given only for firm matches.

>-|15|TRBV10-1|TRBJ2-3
CASSAGSGYTDTQYF
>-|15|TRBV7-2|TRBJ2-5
CASSPGSTGPETQYF
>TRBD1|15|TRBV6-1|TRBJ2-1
CASSLTGNSYNEQFF
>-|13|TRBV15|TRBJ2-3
CATSRDRVDTQYF
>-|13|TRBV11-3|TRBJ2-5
CASSLRTGETQYF
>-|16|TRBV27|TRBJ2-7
CASKPSRGGRFYEQYF
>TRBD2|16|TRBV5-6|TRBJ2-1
CASSSLLRREGDEQFF
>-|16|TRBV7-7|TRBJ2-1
CASSPNRVTSYNEQFF
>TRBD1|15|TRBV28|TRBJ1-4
CASTSTGQGNEKLFF
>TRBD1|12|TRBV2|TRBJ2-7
CASNRGSYEQYF